A selection of T cell receptor beta chains follows, all from one sample in a study of cytomegalovirus exposure and HLA in healthy donors. Clones were sequenced by immunoSEQ multiplex PCR, and TCRdb holds only the in-frame ones, with some missing. The table lists 200,000 or so clones, around 82% of them singletons, with 0.26% in the top ten. Source material: PBMCs. These receptors were taken from a boy younger than 18 in good health and CMV-seronegative. CDR3s include the opening cysteine and the closing phenylalanine or tryptophan.

v_call	cdr3_aa
TRBV5-1	CASSLVGLGADTQYF
TRBV29-1	CSVVGQSYGYTF
TRBV4-1	CASSQPGQTRSGELFF
TRBV12-5	CASGLAIGPRGEQYF
TRBV19	CASIRGQASNQPQHF
TRBV7-2	CASSLGGQLAKNIQYF
TRBV7-2	CASSPRRLTSGGTPDTQYF
TRBV4-2	CASSQGARFQDEQFF
TRBV7-3	CASSLRGQDYGYTF
TRBV11-3	CASSLRLAGFSEQFF
TRBV4-1	CASSQIAGGLETQYF
TRBV29-1	CSVRTVNEKLFF
TRBV9	CASSVAPGGPAEAFF
TRBV10-1	CASSESDRGLYAGELFF